These T cell receptor beta chains were read from a single sample in a study of CD8 T cells in ankylosing spondylitis. One entry per CDR3 protein results from TCRdb running MiXCR on the 5' RACE reads. The sample yields a few hundred thousand distinct CDR3 sequences, more than 20% seen once. The sequenced sample was blood, either unsorted or a sorted T cell fraction (not recorded which). Receptors originate from a male donor with ankylosing spondylitis or in good health (not recorded which). CDR3s include the opening cysteine and the closing phenylalanine or tryptophan. Fields, in order: J gene, D gene, clone size, V gene, CDR3 DNA, CDR3 protein. D genes are given only for firm matches. Size is stated for part of the rows, as once, few or many counts, or as a class when the clone is expanded.

>TRBJ1-2|TRBD1|many|TRBV20-1
TGCAGTGCCAATCCGGGACAGGGGGTTTATGGCTACACCTTC
CSANPGQGVYGYTF
>TRBJ2-1|TRBD2|few|TRBV10-1
TGCGCCAGCAGGCCGGGACTAGCCCGAGATGAGCAGTTCTTC
CASRPGLARDEQFF
>TRBJ2-1|.|few|TRBV20-1
TGCAGTGCTTACGGACAGAAATACAATGAGCAGTTCTTC
CSAYGQKYNEQFF
>TRBJ2-5|.|many|TRBV20-1
TGCAGTGCCGGGCGGGAGACCCAGTACTTC
CSAGRETQYF
>TRBJ2-1|.|many|TRBV20-1
TGCAGTGCTAGAGAATACACCGGGACAAGAACCTACAATGAGCAGTTCTTC
CSAREYTGTRTYNEQFF
>TRBJ2-7|TRBD2|many|TRBV5-1
TGCGCCAGCAGCTTGACTAGCGGGGGGCCCTACGAGCAGTACTTC
CASSLTSGGPYEQYF
>TRBJ1-3|.|few|TRBV20-1
TGCAGTGCCGACCCGGACAGCAGGACGGGTGACACCATATATTTT
CSADPDSRTGDTIYF
>TRBJ1-1|.|many|TRBV20-1
TGCAGTGGCTGGAGTGATAGCAACACTGAAGCTTTCTTT
CSGWSDSNTEAFF
>TRBJ1-6|.|many|TRBV12-3/TRBV12-4
TGTGCCAGCAGTTCTGACAGGCGCAATTCACCCCTCCACTTT
CASSSDRRNSPLHF
>TRBJ1-5|.|many|TRBV10-3
TGTGCCGCCCAGGGGAGCAATCAGCCCCAGCATTTT
CAAQGSNQPQHF
>TRBJ1-6|.|.|TRBV12-3/TRBV12-4
TGTGCCAGCAGCCGTGGACCGTCAAATTCACCCCTCCACTTT
CASSRGPSNSPLHF
>TRBJ2-2|TRBD1|.|TRBV10-2
TGCGCCAGCTTTCCCACCTCTCAGGGGGCGGGCGGGGAGCTGTTTTTT
CASFPTSQGAGGELFF
>TRBJ2-7|.|few|TRBV20-1
TGCAGTGCTAGAGATCTGATAGATCCCTCCTACGAGCAGTACTTC
CSARDLIDPSYEQYF
>TRBJ2-7|.|.|TRBV20-1
TGCAGTGCTAGAGATTCGCAGAAGCGGGCCCCACTCGAGCAGTACTTC
CSARDSQKRAPLEQYF
>TRBJ2-7|TRBD1|few|TRBV18
TGTGCCAGCTCCCAGGACAGGGGGGCCGAGCAGTACTTC
CASSQDRGAEQYF
>TRBJ1-2|.|.|TRBV12-3/TRBV12-4
TGTGCCAGCAGTTTGTCCAGGGTGGACTCTGGCTACACCTTC
CASSLSRVDSGYTF
>TRBJ1-1|.|few|TRBV2
TGTGCCACCCGCACCCGGGTTACGGACACTGAAGCTTTCTTT
CATRTRVTDTEAFF
>TRBJ1-1|.|many|TRBV12-3/TRBV12-4
TGTGCCAGCAGTTTGATGGCGGAACTTGAAGCTTTCTTT
CASSLMAELEAFF
>TRBJ2-2|.|.|TRBV20-1
TGCAGTGCGATTCGAGCGGATACCGGGGAGCTGTTTTTT
CSAIRADTGELFF
>TRBJ2-3|.|.|TRBV20-1
TGCAGTGCTAGAGATGGGACCGAAGATACGCAGTATTTT
CSARDGTEDTQYF
>TRBJ2-7|.|many|TRBV12-3/TRBV12-4
TGTGCCAGCAGTTTAGCGCTGGACGAGCAGTACTTC
CASSLALDEQYF
>TRBJ2-7|TRBD2|.|TRBV20-1
TGCAGTGCTAGAGACCCTAGCGGCTCCTACGAGCAGTACTTC
CSARDPSGSYEQYF
>TRBJ2-1|.|.|TRBV7-2
TGTGCCAGCAGCTTAGATCGGGGTAGGAATGAGCAGTTCTTC
CASSLDRGRNEQFF
>TRBJ2-5|.|many|TRBV20-1
TGCAGTGCTAGAGGGGCGGCTCAAGAGACCCAGTACTTC
CSARGAAQETQYF
>TRBJ2-2|TRBD2|.|TRBV24-1
TGTGCCACCAGTGATGCCGTGCGGGGGGCAGGTACCGGGGAGCTGTTTTTT
CATSDAVRGAGTGELFF
>TRBJ2-3|TRBD1|many|TRBV24-1
TGTGCCACCAGTGCCGAAGGGACAGAGACAGATACGCAGTATTTT
CATSAEGTETDTQYF
>TRBJ2-7|TRBD2|many|TRBV12-3/TRBV12-4
TGTGCCAGCAGTTTTAGCGGGGAGCCCTACGAGCAGTACTTC
CASSFSGEPYEQYF
>TRBJ2-7|.|.|TRBV7-2
TGTGCCAGCAGCTTAGACCAATGGTCCTACGAGCAGTACTTC
CASSLDQWSYEQYF
>TRBJ2-2|TRBD2|.|TRBV12-3/TRBV12-4
TGTGCCAGCAGAACCAGCGGGGGGAACACCGGGGAGCTGTTTTTT
CASRTSGGNTGELFF
>TRBJ2-3|.|many|TRBV7-9
TGTGCCAGCAGCGCAGGCCAGGCGAGTCAGTATTTT
CASSAGQASQYF
>TRBJ2-3|TRBD2|.|TRBV20-1
TGCAGTGCTAGACCGATCGGGGGACTAGCGGGATTGGTAAACACAGATACGCAGTATTTT
CSARPIGGLAGLVNTDTQYF
>TRBJ2-3|TRBD1|many|TRBV20-1
TGCAGTGCTCAGGGGGCTAGGGGCACAGATACGCAGTATTTT
CSAQGARGTDTQYF
>TRBJ2-1|.|.|TRBV12-3/TRBV12-4
TGTGCCAGCACCGGCCCGGGTCCTCACCAAATCAATGAGCAGTTCTTC
CASTGPGPHQINEQFF
>TRBJ2-1|.|few|TRBV20-1
TGCAGTGCTAGAGATAGTTTGAGGAGTAACAATGAGCAGTTCTTC
CSARDSLRSNNEQFF
>TRBJ2-4|.|.|TRBV20-1
TGCAGTGCTAATATGGGATTTCGGGCGGCCAAAAACATTCAGTACTTC
CSANMGFRAAKNIQYF
>TRBJ2-7|TRBD1|few|TRBV29-1
TGCAGCGTTGATCTCAGGGGGACAGGGAATGAGCAGTACTTC
CSVDLRGTGNEQYF
>TRBJ2-3|.|.|TRBV6-6
TGTGCCTGCAGGGTAGTGGGGACAGATACGCAGTATTTT
CACRVVGTDTQYF
>TRBJ2-5|TRBD2|few|TRBV20-1
TGCAGTGCTAGAGATGGGACTAGCGGCCAAGAGACCCAGTACTTC
CSARDGTSGQETQYF
>TRBJ2-3|.|.|TRBV6-5
TGTGCCAGCAGTTACGGGGGAGTGGGCACAGATACGCAGTATTTT
CASSYGGVGTDTQYF
>TRBJ1-5|.|.|TRBV6-5
TGTGCCAGCAGTTACTTGGGGGTCAATCAGCCCCAGCATTTT
CASSYLGVNQPQHF
>TRBJ2-1|.|.|TRBV29-1
TGCAGCGTTACAGGGTTTAGGGATGAGCAGTTCTTC
CSVTGFRDEQFF
>TRBJ2-7|TRBD2|.|TRBV20-1
TGCAGTGCTAGAGACACTTTAGCGGGGGGGCCCTACGAGCAGTACTTC
CSARDTLAGGPYEQYF